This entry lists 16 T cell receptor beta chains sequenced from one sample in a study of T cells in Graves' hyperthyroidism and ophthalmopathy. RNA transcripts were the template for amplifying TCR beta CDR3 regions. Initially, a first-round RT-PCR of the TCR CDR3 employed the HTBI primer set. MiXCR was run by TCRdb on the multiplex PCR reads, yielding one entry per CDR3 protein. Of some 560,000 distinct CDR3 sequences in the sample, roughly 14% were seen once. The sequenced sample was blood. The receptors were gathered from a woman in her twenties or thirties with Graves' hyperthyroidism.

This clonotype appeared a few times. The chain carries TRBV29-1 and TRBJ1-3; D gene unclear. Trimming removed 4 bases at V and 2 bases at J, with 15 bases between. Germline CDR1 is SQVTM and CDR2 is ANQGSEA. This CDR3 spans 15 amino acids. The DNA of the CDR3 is TGCAGCGTTGGCGGTCGGAGCAGAGCTGGAAACACCATATATTTT. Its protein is CSVGGRSRAGNTIYF.

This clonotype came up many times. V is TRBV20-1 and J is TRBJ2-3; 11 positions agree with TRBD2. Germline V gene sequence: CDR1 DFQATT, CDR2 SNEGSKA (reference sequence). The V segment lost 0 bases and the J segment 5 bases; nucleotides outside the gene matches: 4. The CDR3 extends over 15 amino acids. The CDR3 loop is CSARELTSGVDTQYF. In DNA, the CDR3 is TGCAGTGCTAGAGAGTTGACTAGCGGGGTAGATACGCAGTATTTT.

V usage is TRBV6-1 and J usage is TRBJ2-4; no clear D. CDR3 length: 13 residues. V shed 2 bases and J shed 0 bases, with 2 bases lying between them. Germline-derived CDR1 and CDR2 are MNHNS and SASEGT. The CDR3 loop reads CASSERAKNIQYF. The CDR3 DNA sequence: TGTGCCAGCAGTGAAAGAGCCAAAAACATTCAGTACTTC.

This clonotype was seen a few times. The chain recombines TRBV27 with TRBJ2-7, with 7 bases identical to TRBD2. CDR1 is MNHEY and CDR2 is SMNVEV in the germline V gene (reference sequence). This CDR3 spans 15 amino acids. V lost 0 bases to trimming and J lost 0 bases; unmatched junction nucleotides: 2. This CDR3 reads CASSLSGGGSYEQYF. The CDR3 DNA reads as TGTGCCAGCAGTTTATCGGGCGGGGGCTCCTACGAGCAGTACTTC.

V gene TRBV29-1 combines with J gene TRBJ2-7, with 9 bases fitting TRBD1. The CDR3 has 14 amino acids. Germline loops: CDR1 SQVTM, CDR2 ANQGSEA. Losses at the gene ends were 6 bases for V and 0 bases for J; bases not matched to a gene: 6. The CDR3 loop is CSVGGQGRSYEQYF. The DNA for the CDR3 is TGCAGCGTGGGGGGACAGGGCCGCTCCTACGAGCAGTACTTC.

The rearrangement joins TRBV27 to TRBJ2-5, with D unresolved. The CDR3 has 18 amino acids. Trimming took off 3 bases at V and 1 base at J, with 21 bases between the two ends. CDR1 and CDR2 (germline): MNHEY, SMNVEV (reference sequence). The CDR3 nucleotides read TGTGCCAGCAGTTTGGCTCCCCCCCGGGCGGATGTCCAAGAGACCCAGTACTTC. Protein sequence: CASSLAPPRADVQETQYF.

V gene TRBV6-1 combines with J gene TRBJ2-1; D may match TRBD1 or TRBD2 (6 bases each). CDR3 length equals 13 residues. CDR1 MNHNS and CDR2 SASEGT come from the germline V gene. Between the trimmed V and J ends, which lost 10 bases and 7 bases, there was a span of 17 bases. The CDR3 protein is CATRGLGGNEQFF. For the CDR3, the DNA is TGTGCCACCAGGGGCCTCGGGGGTAATGAGCAGTTCTTC.

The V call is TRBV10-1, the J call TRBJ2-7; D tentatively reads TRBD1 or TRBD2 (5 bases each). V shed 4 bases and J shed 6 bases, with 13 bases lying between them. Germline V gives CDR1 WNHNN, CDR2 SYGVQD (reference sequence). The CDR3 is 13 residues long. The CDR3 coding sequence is TGCGCCAGCAGTGGAGGGGCAGCGGCCGAGCAGTACTTC. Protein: CASSGGAAAEQYF.

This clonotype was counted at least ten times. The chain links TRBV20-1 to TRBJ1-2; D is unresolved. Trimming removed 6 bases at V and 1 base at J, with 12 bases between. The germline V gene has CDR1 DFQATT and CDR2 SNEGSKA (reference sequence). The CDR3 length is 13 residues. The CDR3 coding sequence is TGCAGTGCGGTATCGGCAGATAACTATGGCTACACCTTC. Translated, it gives CSAVSADNYGYTF.

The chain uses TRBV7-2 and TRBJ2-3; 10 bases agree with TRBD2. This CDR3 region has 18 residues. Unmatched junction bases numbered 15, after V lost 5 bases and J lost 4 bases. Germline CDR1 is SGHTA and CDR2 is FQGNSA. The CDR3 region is CASSAPQASGGTPDTQYF. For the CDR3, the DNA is TGTGCCAGCAGCGCCCCTCAAGCTAGCGGGGGAACCCCAGATACGCAGTATTTT.

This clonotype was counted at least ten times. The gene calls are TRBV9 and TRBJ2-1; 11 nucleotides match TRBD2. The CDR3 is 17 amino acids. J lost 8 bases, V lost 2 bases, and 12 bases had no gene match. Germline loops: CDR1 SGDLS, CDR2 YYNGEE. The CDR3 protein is CASSVNPSGRTGDEQFF. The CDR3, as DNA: TGTGCCAGCAGCGTCAACCCTAGCGGGAGGACCGGCGATGAGCAGTTCTTC. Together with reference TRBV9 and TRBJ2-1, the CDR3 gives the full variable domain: DSGVTQTPKHLITATGQRVTLRCSPRSGDLSVYWYQQSLDQGLQFLIQYYNGEERAKGNILERFSAQQFPDLHSELNLSSLELGDSALYFCASSVNPSGRTGDEQFFGPGTRLTVL.

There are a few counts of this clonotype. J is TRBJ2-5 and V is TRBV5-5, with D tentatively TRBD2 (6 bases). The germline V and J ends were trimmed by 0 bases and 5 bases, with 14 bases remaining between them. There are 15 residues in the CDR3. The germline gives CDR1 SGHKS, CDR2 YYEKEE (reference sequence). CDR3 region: CASSLGGSGTETQYF. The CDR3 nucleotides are TGTGCCAGCAGCTTGGGAGGGTCTGGGACTGAGACCCAGTACTTC. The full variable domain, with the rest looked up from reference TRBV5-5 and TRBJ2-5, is DAGVTQSPTHLIKTRGQQVTLRCSPISGHKSVSWYQQVLGQGPQFIFQYYEKEERGRGNFPDRFSARQFPNYSSELNVNALLLGDSALYLCASSLGGSGTETQYFGPGTRLLVL.

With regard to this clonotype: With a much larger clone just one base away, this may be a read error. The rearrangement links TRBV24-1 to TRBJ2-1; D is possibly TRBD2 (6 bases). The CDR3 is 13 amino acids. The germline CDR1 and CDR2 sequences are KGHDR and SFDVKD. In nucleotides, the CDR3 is TGTGCCACCATTGATCCAGGGAGGAATGAGCAGTTCTTC. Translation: CATIDPGRNEQFF.

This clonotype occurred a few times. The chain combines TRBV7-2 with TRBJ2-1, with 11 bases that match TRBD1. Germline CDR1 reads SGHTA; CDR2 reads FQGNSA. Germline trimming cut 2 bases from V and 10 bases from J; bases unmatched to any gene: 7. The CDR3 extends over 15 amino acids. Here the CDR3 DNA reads TGTGCCAGCAGCTTACTAGGACAGGGGGCTGGAGAGCAGTTCTTC. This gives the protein CASSLLGQGAGEQFF.

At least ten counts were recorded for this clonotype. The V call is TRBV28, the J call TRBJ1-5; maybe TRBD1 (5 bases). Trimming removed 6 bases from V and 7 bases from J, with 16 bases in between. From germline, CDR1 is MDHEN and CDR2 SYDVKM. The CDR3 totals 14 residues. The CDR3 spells CASRDGGGEQPQHF. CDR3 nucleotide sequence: TGTGCCAGCAGGGACGGGGGAGGAGAGCAGCCCCAGCATTTT.

The CDR3 bases are TGTGCCAGCAGCGCCCAACATTCCGCGCAGTATTTT. Its protein is CASSAQHSAQYF. The chain uses TRBV9 and TRBJ2-3; D call uncertain. Germline CDR1 reads SGDLS; CDR2 reads YYNGEE. The CDR3 is made up of 12 amino acids. V dropped 3 bases and J dropped 10 bases, with 12 bases sitting between them.